Below, 3 T cell receptor beta chains from the same sample are listed, as sequenced in a study of CD8 T cells in ankylosing spondylitis. TCRdb ran MiXCR on the 5' RACE reads and lists one entry per CDR3 protein. This table holds 300,000 to 400,000 distinct CDR3 sequences, approximately 22% found once. Material: blood, either unsorted or a sorted T cell fraction (not recorded which). Source of these receptors: a male donor with ankylosing spondylitis or in good health (not recorded which).

This clonotype was seen more than once but under ten times. The chain couples TRBV6-1 to TRBJ2-3; D may match TRBD1 or TRBD2 (9 bases each). The V gene's germline CDR1 is MNHNS and CDR2 SASEGT. This CDR3 is 13 amino acids long. The CDR3 sequence: CTGGGGETDTQYF. In DNA, the CDR3 is TGTACAGGGGGCGGGGGGGAGACAGATACGCAGTATTTT.

The chain recombines TRBV4-1 with TRBJ1-2; unclear D gene. The CDR3 has 12 amino acids. V was cut by 6 bases and J by 6 bases, with 11 bases left in between. CDR1 is MGHRA and CDR2 is YSYEKL in the germline V gene. This CDR3 reads CASRWPGDGYTF. The CDR3 DNA reads TGCGCCAGCAGATGGCCCGGGGATGGCTACACCTTC.

This clonotype was counted a few times. The chain employs TRBV11-2 and TRBJ2-7, with 10 bases lining up with TRBD2. Unmatched junction bases numbered 15, after V lost 7 bases and J lost 6 bases. This CDR3 spans 16 amino acids. Germline V gene data show CDR1 as SGHAT and CDR2 as FQNNGV. CDR3 in DNA: TGTGCCAGCAAGGATCCCCTAGCGGGGGATAATGGCGAGCAGTACTTC. Amino acids: CASKDPLAGDNGEQYF. The full variable domain, completed using reference TRBV11-2 and TRBJ2-7, is EAGVAQSPRYKIIEKRQSVAFWCNPISGHATLYWYQQILGQGPKLLIQFQNNGVVDDSQLPKDRFSAERLKGVDSTLKIQPAKLEDSAVYLCASKDPLAGDNGEQYFGPGTRLTVT.